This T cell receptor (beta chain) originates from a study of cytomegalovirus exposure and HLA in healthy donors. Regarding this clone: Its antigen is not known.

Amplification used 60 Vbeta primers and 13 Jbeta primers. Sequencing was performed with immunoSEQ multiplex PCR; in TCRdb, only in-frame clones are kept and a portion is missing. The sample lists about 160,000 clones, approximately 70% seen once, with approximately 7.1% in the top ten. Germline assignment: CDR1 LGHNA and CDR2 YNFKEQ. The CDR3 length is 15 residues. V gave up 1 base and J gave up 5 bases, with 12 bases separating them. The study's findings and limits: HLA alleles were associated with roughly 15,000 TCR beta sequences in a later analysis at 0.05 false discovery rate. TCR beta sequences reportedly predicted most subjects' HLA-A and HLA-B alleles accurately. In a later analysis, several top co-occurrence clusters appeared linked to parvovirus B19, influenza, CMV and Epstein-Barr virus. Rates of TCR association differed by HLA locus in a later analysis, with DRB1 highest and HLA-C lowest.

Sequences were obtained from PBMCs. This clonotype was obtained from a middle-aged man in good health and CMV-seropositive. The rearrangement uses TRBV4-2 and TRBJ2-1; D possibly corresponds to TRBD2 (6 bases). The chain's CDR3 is CASSQVAGRDNEQFF. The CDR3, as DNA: TGTGCCAGCAGCCAAGTGGCGGGGAGAGACAATGAGCAGTTCTTC.